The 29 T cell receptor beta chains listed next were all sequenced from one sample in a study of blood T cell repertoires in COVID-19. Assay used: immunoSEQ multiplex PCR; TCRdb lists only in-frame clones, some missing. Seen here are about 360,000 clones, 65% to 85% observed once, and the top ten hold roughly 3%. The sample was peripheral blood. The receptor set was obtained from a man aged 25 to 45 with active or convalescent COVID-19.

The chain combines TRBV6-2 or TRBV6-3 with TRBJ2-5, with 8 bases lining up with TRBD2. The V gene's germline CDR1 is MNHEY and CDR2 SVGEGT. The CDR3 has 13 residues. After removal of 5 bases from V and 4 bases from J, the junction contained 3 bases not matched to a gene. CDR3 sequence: CASSGGGLETQYF. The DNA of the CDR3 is TGTGCCAGCAGTGGCGGGGGGTTAGAGACCCAGTACTTC.

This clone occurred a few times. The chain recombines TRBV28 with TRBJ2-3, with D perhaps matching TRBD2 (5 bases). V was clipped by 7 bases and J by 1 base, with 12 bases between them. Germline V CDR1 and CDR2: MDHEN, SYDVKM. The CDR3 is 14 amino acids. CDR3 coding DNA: TGTGCCAGCAACGATGGGAGACGCACAGATACGCAGTATTTT. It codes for CASNDGRRTDTQYF.

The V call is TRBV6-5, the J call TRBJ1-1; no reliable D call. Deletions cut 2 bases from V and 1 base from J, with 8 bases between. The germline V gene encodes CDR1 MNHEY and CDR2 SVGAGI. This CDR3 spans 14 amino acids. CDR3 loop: CASSYESANTEAFF. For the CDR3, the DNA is TGTGCCAGCAGTTACGAGTCCGCGAACACTGAAGCTTTCTTT.

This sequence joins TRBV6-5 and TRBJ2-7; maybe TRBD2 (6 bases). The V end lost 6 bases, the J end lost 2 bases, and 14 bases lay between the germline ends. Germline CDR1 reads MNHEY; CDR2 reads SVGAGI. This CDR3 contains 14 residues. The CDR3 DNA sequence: TGTGCCAGCAGCCGCCGCAGGGAGGCCTACGAGCAGTACTTC. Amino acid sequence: CASSRRREAYEQYF.

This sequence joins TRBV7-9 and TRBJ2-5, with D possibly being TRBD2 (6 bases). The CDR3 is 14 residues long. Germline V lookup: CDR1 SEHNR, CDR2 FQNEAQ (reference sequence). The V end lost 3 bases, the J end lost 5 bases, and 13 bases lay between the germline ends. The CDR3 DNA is TGTGCCAGCAGCTTCCCAGGGAGGCGTGAGACCCAGTACTTC. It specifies CASSFPGRRETQYF. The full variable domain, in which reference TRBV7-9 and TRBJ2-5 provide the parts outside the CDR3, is DTGVSQNPRHKITKRGQNVTFRCDPISEHNRLYWYRQTLGQGPEFLTYFQNEAQLEKSRLLSDRFSAERPKGSFSTLEIQRTEQGDSAMYLCASSFPGRRETQYFGPGTRLLVL.

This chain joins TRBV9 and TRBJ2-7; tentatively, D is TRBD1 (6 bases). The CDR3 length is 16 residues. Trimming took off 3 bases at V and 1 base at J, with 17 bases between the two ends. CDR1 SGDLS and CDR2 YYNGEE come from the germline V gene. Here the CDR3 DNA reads TGTGCCAGCAGCGGGGGGCCGAGGGACGGATCCTACGAGCAGTACTTC. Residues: CASSGGPRDGSYEQYF.

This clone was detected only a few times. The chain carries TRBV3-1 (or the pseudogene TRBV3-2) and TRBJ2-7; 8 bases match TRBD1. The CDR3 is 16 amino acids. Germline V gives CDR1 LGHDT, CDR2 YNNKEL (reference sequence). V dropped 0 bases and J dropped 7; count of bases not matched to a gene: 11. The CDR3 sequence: CASSQDGNRGLREQYF. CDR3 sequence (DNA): TGTGCCAGCAGCCAAGATGGTAACAGGGGGTTGAGGGAGCAGTACTTC.

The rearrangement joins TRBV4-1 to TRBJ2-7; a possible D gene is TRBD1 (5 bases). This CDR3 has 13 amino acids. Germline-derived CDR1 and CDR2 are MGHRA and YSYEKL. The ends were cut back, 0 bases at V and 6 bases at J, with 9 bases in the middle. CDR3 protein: CASSQDQGSEQYF. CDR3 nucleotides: TGCGCCAGCAGCCAAGACCAGGGCAGCGAGCAGTACTTC.

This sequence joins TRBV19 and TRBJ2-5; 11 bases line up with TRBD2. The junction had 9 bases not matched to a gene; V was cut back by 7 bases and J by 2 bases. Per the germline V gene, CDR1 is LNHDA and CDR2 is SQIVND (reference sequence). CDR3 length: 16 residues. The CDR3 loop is CASTRGLAGGQETQYF. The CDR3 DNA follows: TGTGCCAGTACCCGGGGGCTAGCGGGGGGTCAAGAGACCCAGTACTTC. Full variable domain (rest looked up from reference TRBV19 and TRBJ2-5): DGGITQSPKYLFRKEGQNVTLSCEQNLNHDAMYWYRQDPGQGLRLIYYSQIVNDFQKGDIAEGYSVSREKKESFPLTVTSAQKNPTAFYLCASTRGLAGGQETQYFGPGTRLLVL.

CDR3 nucleotide sequence: TGTGCCAGTAGTCTCCGGACTAGCGGGGCCTACAATGAGCAGTTCTTC. Translation gives CASSLRTSGAYNEQFF. The chain employs TRBV19 and TRBJ2-1, with 12 bases aligning to TRBD2. The V gene end was trimmed by 5 bases and the J gene end by 2 bases; junction bases not matched to a gene: 4. This CDR3 has 16 residues. Germline V gene data show CDR1 as LNHDA and CDR2 as SQIVND (reference sequence).

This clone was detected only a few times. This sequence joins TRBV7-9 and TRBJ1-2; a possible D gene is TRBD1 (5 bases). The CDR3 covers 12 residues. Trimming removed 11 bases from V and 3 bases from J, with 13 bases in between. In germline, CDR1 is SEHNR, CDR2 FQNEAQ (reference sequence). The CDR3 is CAFGGRDYGYTF. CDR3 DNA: TGTGCCTTTGGGGGGAGAGACTATGGCTACACCTTC.

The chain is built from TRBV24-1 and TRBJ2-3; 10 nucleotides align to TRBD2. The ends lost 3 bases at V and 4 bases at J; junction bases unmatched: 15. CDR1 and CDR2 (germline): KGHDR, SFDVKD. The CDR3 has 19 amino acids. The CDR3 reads CATSDSGTSVEGIPDTQYF. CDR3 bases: TGTGCCACCAGTGATAGCGGGACTAGCGTTGAGGGGATTCCAGATACGCAGTATTTT.

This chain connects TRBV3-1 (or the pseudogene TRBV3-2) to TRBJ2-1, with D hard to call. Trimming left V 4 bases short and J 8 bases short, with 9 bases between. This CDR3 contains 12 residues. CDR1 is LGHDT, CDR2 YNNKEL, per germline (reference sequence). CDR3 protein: CASSLGRDEQFF. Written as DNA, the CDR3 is TGTGCCAGCAGCCTTGGCCGGGATGAGCAGTTCTTC.

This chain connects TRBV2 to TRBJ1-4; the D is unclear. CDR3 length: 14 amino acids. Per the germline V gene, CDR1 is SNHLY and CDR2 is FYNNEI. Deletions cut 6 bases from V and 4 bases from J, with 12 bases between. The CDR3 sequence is CASRRDTDNEKLFF. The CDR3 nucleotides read TGTGCCAGCAGGAGAGACACCGATAATGAAAAACTGTTTTTT.

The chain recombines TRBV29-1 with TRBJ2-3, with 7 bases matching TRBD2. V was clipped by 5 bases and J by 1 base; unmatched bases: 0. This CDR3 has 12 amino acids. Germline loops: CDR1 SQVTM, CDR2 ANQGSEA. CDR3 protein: CSVLAGTDTQYF. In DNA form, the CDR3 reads TGCAGCGTTCTAGCGGGCACAGATACGCAGTATTTT.

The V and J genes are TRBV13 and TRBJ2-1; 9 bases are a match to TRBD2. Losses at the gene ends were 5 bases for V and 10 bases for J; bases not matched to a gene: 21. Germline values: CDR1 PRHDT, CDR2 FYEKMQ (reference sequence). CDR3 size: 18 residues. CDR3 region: CASSRRAGWGLAGGEQFF. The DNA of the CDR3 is TGTGCCAGCAGCCGCAGGGCGGGGTGGGGACTAGCCGGCGGGGAGCAGTTCTTC.

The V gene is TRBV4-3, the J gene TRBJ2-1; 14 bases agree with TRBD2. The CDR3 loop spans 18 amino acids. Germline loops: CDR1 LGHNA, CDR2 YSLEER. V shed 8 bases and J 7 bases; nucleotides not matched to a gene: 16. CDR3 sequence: CASRSGSWGLAGENEQFF. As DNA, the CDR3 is TGCGCCAGCCGCTCCGGGTCATGGGGACTAGCGGGGGAGAATGAGCAGTTCTTC.

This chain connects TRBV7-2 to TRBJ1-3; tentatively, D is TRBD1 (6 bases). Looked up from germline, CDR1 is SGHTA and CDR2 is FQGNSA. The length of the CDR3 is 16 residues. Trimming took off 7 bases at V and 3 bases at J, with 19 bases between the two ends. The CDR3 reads CASTPPGGRSGNTIYF. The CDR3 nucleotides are TGTGCCAGCACCCCCCCCGGGGGGCGAAGTGGAAACACCATATATTTT.

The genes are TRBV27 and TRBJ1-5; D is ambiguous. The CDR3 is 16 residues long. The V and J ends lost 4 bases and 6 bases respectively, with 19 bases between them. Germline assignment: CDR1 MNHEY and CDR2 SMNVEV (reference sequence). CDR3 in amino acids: CASSSGDGRLGQPQHF. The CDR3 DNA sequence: TGTGCCAGCAGTTCCGGGGATGGGAGGCTTGGTCAGCCCCAGCATTTT.

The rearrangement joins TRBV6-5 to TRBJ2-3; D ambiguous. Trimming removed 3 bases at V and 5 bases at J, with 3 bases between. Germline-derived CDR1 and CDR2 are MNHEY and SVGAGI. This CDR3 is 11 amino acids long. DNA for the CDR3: TGTGCCAGCAGTTATCAAGATACGCAGTATTTT. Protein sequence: CASSYQDTQYF.

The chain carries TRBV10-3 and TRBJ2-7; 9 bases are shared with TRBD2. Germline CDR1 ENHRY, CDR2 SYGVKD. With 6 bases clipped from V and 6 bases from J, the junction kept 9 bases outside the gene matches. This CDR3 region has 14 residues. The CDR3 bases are TGTGCCATCAGACCGGGACTAGCCTGGGTCGAGCAGTACTTC. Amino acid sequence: CAIRPGLAWVEQYF.

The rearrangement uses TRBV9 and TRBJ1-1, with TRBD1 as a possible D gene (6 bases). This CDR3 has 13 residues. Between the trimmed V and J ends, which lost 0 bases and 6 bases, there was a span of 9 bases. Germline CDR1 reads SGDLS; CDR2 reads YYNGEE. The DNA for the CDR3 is TGTGCCAGCAGCGTAGGCAGGGGATCTGAAGCTTTCTTT. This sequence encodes CASSVGRGSEAFF. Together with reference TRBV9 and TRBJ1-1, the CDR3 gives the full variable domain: DSGVTQTPKHLITATGQRVTLRCSPRSGDLSVYWYQQSLDQGLQFLIQYYNGEERAKGNILERFSAQQFPDLHSELNLSSLELGDSALYFCASSVGRGSEAFFGQGTRLTVV.

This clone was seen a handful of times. CDR3 sequence (DNA): TGTGCCAGCAGCCAGATAGAGGGGACTGCCGAAGCTTTCTTT. Translated: CASSQIEGTAEAFF. The V gene is TRBV3-1 (or the pseudogene TRBV3-2), the J gene TRBJ1-1; a possible D gene is TRBD1 (5 bases). V lost 3 bases and J lost 8, with 16 bases in between. Germline CDR1 reads LGHDT; CDR2 reads YNNKEL (reference sequence). The CDR3 has 14 amino acids.

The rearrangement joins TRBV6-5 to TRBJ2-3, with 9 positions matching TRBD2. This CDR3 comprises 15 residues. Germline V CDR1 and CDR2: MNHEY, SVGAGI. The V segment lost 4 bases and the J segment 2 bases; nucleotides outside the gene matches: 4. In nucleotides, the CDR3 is TGTGCCAGCAGTTCGCGGGGGGGCCCCACAGATACGCAGTATTTT. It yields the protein CASSSRGGPTDTQYF.

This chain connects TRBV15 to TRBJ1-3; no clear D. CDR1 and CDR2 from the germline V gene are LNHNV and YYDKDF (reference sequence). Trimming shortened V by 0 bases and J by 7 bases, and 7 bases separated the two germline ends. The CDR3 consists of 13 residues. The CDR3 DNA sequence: TGTGCCACCAGCAGAGATCGGAGGAACACCATATATTTT. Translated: CATSRDRRNTIYF.

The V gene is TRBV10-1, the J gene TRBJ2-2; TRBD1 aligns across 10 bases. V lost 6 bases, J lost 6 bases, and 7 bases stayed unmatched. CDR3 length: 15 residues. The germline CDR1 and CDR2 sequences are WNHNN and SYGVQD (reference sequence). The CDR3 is CASSPRQGAPGELFF. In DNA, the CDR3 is TGCGCCAGCAGCCCTCGACAGGGGGCGCCCGGGGAGCTGTTTTTT.

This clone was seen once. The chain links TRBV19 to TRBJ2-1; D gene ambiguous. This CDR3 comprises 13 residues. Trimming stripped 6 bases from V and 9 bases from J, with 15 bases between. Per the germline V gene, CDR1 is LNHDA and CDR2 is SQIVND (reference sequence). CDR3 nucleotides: TGTGCCAGTAGCACGAACCTAGAAGGTGAGCAGTTCTTC. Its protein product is CASSTNLEGEQFF. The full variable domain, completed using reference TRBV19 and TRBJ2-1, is DGGITQSPKYLFRKEGQNVTLSCEQNLNHDAMYWYRQDPGQGLRLIYYSQIVNDFQKGDIAEGYSVSREKKESFPLTVTSAQKNPTAFYLCASSTNLEGEQFFGPGTRLTVL.

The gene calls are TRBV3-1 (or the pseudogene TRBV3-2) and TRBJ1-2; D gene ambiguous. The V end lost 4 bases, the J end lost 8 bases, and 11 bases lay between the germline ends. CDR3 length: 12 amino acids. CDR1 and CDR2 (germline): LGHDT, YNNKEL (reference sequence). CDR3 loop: CASSPASGGYTF. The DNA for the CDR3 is TGTGCCAGCAGCCCTGCCTCGGGGGGCTACACCTTC.

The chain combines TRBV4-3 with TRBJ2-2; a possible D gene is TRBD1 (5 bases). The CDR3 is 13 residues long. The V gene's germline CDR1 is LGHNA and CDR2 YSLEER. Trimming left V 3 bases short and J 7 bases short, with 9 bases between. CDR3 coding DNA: TGCGCCAGCAGCCAGGGGCTGGTCGGGGAGCTGTTTTTT. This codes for CASSQGLVGELFF.